Following are 6 T cell receptor beta chains from one sample sequenced in a study of shared clonotypes between healthy human individuals. Some clones are missing from TCRdb's copy, which holds only in-frame ones; the method was immunoSEQ multiplex PCR. This sample carries about 1.4 million clones, roughly 96% of them seen once, and the ten largest clones take approximately 1.1%. Sequences were obtained from naive CD4+ T cells sorted from blood. Subset indicated: CD45RA+ positively selected. The receptors were gathered from a young man in good health.

The chain is built from TRBV5-4 and TRBJ2-3, with D hard to call. Trimming removed 0 bases at V and 6 bases at J, with 11 bases between. CDR3 length: 14 residues. Germline loops: CDR1 SGHNT, CDR2 YYREEE (reference sequence). As DNA, the CDR3 is TGTGCCAGCAGCTTGGAACTCGATGTGGATACGCAGTATTTT. This encodes CASSLELDVDTQYF.

The chain uses TRBV6-1 and TRBJ2-7; 9 bases are shared with TRBD2. The junction had 7 bases not matched to a gene; V was cut back by 6 bases and J by 1 base. The CDR3 covers 15 residues. Germline V gene sequence: CDR1 MNHNS, CDR2 SASEGT. CDR3 region: CASRIGLAHSYEQYF. The DNA of the CDR3 is TGTGCCAGCAGAATCGGACTAGCGCATTCCTACGAGCAGTACTTC.

The chain links TRBV5-1 to TRBJ2-3; a possible D gene is TRBD2 (5 bases). Germline values: CDR1 SGHRS, CDR2 YFSETQ. This CDR3 region has 15 residues. V lost 4 bases to trimming and J lost 3 bases, with 15 bases between them. This CDR3 reads CASSPGLRATDTQYF. The CDR3 bases are TGCGCCAGCAGCCCAGGACTGAGGGCGACAGATACGCAGTATTTT.

The rearrangement joins TRBV5-1 to TRBJ2-1, with 8 bases aligning to TRBD2. The germline CDR1 and CDR2 sequences are SGHRS and YFSETQ. This CDR3 comprises 14 residues. V was pared by 4 bases and J by 10 bases, with 10 bases of the junction left unmatched. This CDR3 is CASSIEPAGAEQFF. The CDR3 nucleotides are TGCGCCAGCAGCATTGAACCAGCGGGAGCCGAGCAGTTCTTC. The complete variable domain, with remaining parts taken from reference TRBV5-1 and TRBJ2-1, reads KAGVTQTPRYLIKTRGQQVTLSCSPISGHRSVSWYQQTPGQGLQFLFEYFSETQRNKGNFPGRFSGRQFSNSRSEMNVSTLELGDSALYLCASSIEPAGAEQFFGPGTRLTVL.

The chain employs TRBV7-2 and TRBJ1-4; D ambiguous. V lost 5 bases to trimming and J lost 0 bases, with 10 bases between them. Germline assignment: CDR1 SGHTA and CDR2 FQGNSA. CDR3 length: 15 amino acids. DNA for the CDR3: TGTGCCAGCAGCACCCGACTTGCAACTAATGAAAAACTGTTTTTT. It encodes CASSTRLATNEKLFF.

Concerning this clone itself: Its ends do not fully match the called genes, so a read error is possible. The chain couples TRBV7-7 to TRBJ1-1, with unresolved D. CDR1 is SSHAT, CDR2 FNYEAQ, per germline (reference sequence). The CDR3 runs 13 residues. CDR3 DNA sequence: TGTGCTAGCAGCTTATCATCCGGCACTGAAGCTTTCTTT. Its translation is CASSLSSGTEAFF. The full variable domain, in which reference TRBV7-7 and TRBJ1-1 provide the parts outside the CDR3, is GAGVSQSPRYKVTKRGQDVTLRCDPISSHATLYWYQQALGQGPEFLTYFNYEAQPDKSGLPSDRFSAERPEGSISTLTIQRTEQRDSAMYRCASSLSSGTEAFFGQGTRLTVV.